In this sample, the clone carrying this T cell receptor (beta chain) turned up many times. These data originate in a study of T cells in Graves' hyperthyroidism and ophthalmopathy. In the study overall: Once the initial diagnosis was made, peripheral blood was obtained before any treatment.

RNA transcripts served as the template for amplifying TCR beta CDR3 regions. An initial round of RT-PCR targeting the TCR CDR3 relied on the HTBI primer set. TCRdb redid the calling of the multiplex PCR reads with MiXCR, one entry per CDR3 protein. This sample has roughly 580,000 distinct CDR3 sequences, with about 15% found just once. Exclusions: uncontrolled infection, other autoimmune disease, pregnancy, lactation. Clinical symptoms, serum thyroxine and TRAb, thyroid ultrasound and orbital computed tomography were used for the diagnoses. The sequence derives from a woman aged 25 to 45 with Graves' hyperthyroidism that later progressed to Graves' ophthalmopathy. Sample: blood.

CDR3 sequence reads: CSARVGGNQPQHF. The CDR3 nucleotides are TGCAGTGCTAGAGTAGGGGGGAATCAGCCCCAGCATTTT. The chain recombines TRBV20-1 with TRBJ1-5; the D gene is possibly TRBD1 (6 bases). Germline V gene sequence: CDR1 DFQATT, CDR2 SNEGSKA (reference sequence). V was cut by 1 base and J by 4 bases, with 8 bases left in between. The CDR3 is 13 amino acids.